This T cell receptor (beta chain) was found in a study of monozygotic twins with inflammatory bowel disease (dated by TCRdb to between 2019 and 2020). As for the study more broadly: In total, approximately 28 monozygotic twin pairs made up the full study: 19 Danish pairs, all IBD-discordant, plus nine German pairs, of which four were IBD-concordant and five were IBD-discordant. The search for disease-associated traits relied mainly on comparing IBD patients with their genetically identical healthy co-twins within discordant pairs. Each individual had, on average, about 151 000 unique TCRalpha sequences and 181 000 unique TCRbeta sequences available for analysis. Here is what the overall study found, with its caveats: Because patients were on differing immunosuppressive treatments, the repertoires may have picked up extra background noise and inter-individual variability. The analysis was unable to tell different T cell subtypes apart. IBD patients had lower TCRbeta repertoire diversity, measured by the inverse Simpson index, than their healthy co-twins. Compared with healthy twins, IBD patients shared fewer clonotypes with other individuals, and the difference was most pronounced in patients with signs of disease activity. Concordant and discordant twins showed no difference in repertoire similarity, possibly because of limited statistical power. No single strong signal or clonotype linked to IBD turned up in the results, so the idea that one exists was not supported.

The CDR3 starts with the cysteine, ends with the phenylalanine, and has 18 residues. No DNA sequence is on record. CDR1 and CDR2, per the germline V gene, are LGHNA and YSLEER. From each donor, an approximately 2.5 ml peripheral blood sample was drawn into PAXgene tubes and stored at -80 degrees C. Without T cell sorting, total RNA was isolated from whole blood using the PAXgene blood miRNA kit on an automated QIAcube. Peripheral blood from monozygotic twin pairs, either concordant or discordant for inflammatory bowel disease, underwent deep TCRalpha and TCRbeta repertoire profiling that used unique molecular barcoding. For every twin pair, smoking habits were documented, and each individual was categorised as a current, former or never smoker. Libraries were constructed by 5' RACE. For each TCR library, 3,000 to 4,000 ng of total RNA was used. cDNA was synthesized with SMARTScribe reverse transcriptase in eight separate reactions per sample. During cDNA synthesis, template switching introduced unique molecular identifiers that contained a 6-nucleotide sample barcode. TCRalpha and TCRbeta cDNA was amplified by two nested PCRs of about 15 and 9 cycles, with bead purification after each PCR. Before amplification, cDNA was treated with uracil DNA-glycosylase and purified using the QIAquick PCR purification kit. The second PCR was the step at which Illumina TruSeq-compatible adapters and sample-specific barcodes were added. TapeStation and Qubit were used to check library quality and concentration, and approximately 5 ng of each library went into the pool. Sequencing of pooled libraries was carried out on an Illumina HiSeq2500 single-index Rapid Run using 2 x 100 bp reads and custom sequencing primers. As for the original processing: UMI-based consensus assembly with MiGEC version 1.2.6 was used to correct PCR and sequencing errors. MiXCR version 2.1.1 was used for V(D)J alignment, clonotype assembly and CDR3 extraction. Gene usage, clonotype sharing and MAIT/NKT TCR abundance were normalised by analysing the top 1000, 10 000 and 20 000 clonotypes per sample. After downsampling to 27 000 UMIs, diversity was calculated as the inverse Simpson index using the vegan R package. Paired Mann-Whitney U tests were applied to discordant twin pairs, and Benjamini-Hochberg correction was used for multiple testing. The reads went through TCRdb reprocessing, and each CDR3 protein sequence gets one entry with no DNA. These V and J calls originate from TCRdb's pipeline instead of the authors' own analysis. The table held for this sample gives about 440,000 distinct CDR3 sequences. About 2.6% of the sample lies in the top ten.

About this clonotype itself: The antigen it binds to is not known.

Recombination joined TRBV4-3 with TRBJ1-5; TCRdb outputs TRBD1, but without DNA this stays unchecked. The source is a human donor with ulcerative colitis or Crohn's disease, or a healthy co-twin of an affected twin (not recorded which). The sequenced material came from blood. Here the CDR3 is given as CASSQGWGRQGSNQPQHF.